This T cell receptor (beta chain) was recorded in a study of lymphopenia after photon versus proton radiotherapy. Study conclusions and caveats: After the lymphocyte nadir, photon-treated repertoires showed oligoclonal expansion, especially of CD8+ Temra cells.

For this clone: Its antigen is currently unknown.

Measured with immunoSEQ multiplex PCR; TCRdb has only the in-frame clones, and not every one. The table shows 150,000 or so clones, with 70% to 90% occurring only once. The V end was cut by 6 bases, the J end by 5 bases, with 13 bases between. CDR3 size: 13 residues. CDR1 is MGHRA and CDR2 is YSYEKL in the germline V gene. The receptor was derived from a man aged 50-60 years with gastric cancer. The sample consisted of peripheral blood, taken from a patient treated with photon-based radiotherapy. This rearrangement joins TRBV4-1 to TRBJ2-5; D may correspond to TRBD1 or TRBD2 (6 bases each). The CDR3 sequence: CASRGPGAETQYF. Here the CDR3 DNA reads TGCGCCAGCAGGGGCCCGGGGGCGGAGACCCAGTACTTC.